The source of this T cell receptor delta chain is a study of Vδ1+ human thymocytes. Findings and limits, study-wide: Highly polyclonal TRG and TRD repertoires with Gaussian CDR3 length distributions appeared in thymus.

The table lists this clone with a few counts. Its matching antigen is unknown. The CDR3 consists of 16 residues. With V trimmed by 3 bases and J by 2 bases, 10 bases remained unmatched. CDR1 and CDR2 from the germline V gene are GEAIGNYY and EKD. Sequences come from RNA converted to cDNA by reverse transcription. The CDR3 regions were amplified by multiplex PCR from V-gene primers to a constant-region primer. TCRdb ran CATT on the multiplex PCR reads. Of around 56,000 delta-chain clones listed, roughly 16% are singletons. Alphabeta T cells were depleted, then CD3+ Vdelta1+ Vdelta2- thymocytes were FACS-sorted.

The V call is TRDV2, the J call TRDJ1, with 8 bases matching TRDD3. Sequencing used Vdelta1+ gamma-delta thymocytes from the thymus. As for subset: FACS-sorted CD3+ TCRalphabeta- TCRVdelta1+ TCRVdelta2- thymocytes. This TCR came from a girl under three years old who had congenital heart surgery. CDR3 DNA: TGTGCCTGTGACCGTTTTGGGGGATTCCCAACCGATAAACTCATCTTT. Its protein product is CACDRFGGFPTDKLIF.